These 10 T cell receptor beta chains were all obtained from the same sample, sequenced in a study of blood T cell repertoires in COVID-19. The assay was immunoSEQ multiplex PCR, and TCRdb's table has in-frame clones only and misses some. This sample has fewer than 200,000 clones, with 70% to 90% found just once. Sequencing used PBMCs or T cells enriched from blood (not recorded which). The receptors derive from a woman aged 40-49 years in a cohort exposed to, infected with or recovered from COVID-19 (not recorded which).

For the CDR3, the DNA is TGTGCCAGCAGCTTTGATTTTACAGATGAGCAGTTCTTC. This gives the protein CASSFDFTDEQFF. The rearrangement links TRBV7-7 to TRBJ2-1; D is unresolved. With 3 bases removed from V and 8 bases from J, the gap between germline ends came to 11 bases. The CDR3 length is 13 residues. CDR1 and CDR2 from the germline V gene are SSHAT and FNYEAQ (reference sequence).

This rearrangement joins TRBV25-1 to TRBJ2-2; perhaps TRBD1 as D (6 bases). V was pared by 10 bases and J by 1 base, with 10 bases between. The CDR3 is 13 residues long. Germline V gene sequence: CDR1 MGHDK, CDR2 SYGVNS. CDR3 protein: CATTGRNTGELFF. DNA of the CDR3: TGTGCCACCACAGGGAGGAACACCGGGGAGCTGTTTTTT.

The genes are TRBV7-9 and TRBJ1-6; D is ambiguous. The CDR3 covers 13 residues. With 5 bases removed from V and 6 bases from J, the gap between germline ends came to 8 bases. The germline CDR1 and CDR2 sequences are SEHNR and FQNEAQ (reference sequence). The CDR3: CASSPGVNSPLHF. CDR3 coding DNA: TGTGCCAGCAGCCCCGGGGTTAATTCACCCCTCCACTTT.

The V and J genes are TRBV29-1 and TRBJ2-3, with 10 positions matching TRBD2. Germline V gene data show CDR1 as SQVTM and CDR2 as ANQGSEA. J was trimmed by 2 bases and V by 4 bases; bases with no gene match: 9. The length of the CDR3 is 16 residues. The DNA of the CDR3 is TGCAGCGTTGTTATGGCGGGACTAGCGATCACAGATACGCAGTATTTT. Translating it yields CSVVMAGLAITDTQYF.

This sequence joins TRBV30 and TRBJ1-2; D is unclear. This CDR3 region has 15 residues. Trimming removed 5 bases at V and 0 bases at J, with 16 bases between. Germline CDR1 is GTSNPN and CDR2 is SVGIG (reference sequence). DNA of the CDR3: TGTGCCTGGTCCCAGAATGGGCCAGCTAACTATGGCTACACCTTC. Its translation: CAWSQNGPANYGYTF.

The chain uses TRBV18 and TRBJ1-1; the match to TRBD1 covers 12 bases. The germline V gene encodes CDR1 KGHSH and CDR2 LQKENI. There are 17 residues in the CDR3. The V and J ends lost 4 bases and 6 bases, in that order; junction bases with no gene match: 12. In DNA form, the CDR3 reads TGTGCCAGCTCACATTCCGGGACAGGGGGCTACTGGCCTGAAGCTTTCTTT. This encodes CASSHSGTGGYWPEAFF.

The chain combines TRBV19 with TRBJ1-6; 8 bases agree with TRBD1. Germline lookup yields CDR1 LNHDA and CDR2 SQIVND (reference sequence). Germline trimming cut 0 bases from V and 5 bases from J; bases unmatched to any gene: 3. This CDR3 comprises 16 residues. Here the CDR3 DNA reads TGTGCCAGTAGTATAGATAGGACAGGGAATAATTCACCCCTCCACTTT. Amino acids: CASSIDRTGNNSPLHF.

In its sample, this clone was seen a few times. CDR3 amino acids: CASSVAGALNSPLHF. The CDR3 DNA reads TGTGCCAGCAGTGTAGCAGGGGCCCTTAATTCACCCCTCCACTTT. The chain carries TRBV2 and TRBJ1-6; the D gene is possibly TRBD1 (6 bases). V lost 4 bases and J lost 6, with 13 bases in between. This CDR3 is 15 amino acids long. Germline V CDR1 and CDR2: SNHLY, FYNNEI.

To note about this clone: Mismatch with germline at one junction end may stem from a read error. The chain recombines TRBV6-5 with TRBJ2-7; D not certain. From germline, CDR1 is MNHEY and CDR2 SVGAGI. This CDR3 region has 13 residues. As DNA, the CDR3 is TGTGCCAGCAGTTACCGACTCTCCGACGAGCAGTACTTC. Protein sequence: CASSYRLSDEQYF.

The CDR3 coding sequence is TGTGCCACCAGCCTAAGGGACTTTTCACCCCTCCACTTT. As protein: CATSLRDFSPLHF. The chain is built from TRBV15 and TRBJ1-6; D possibly corresponds to TRBD1 (5 bases). This CDR3 is built from 13 residues. The germline V gene has CDR1 LNHNV and CDR2 YYDKDF (reference sequence). V was pared by 5 bases and J by 9 bases, with 11 bases between.